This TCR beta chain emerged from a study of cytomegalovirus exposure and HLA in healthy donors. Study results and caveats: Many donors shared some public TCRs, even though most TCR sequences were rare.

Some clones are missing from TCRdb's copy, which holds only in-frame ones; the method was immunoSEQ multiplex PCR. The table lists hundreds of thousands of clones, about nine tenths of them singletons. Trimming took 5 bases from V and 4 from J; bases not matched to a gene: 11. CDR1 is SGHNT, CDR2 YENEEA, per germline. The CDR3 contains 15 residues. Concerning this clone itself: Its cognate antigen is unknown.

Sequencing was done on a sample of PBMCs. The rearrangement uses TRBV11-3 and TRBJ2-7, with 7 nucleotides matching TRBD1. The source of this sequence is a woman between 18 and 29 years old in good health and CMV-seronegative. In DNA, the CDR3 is TGTGCCAGCAGCCCCGGCGAAACAGGGGTATACGAGCAGTACTTC. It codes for CASSPGETGVYEQYF.